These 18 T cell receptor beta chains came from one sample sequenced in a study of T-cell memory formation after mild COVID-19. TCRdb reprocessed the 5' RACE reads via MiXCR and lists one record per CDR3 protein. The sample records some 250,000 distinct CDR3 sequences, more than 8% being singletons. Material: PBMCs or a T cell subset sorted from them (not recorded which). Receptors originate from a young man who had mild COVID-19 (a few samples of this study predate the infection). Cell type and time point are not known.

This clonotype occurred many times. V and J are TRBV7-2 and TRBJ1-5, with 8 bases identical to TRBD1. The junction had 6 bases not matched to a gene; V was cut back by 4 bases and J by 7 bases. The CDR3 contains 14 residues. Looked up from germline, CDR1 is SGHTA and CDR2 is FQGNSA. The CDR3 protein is CASSSNRGEQPQHF. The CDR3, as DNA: TGTGCCAGCAGCTCAAACAGGGGGGAACAGCCCCAGCATTTT.

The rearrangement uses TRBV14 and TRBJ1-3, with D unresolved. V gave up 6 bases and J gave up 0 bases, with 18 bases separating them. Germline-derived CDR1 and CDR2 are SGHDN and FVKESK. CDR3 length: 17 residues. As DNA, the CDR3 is TGTGCCAGCAGTTCCTCTGCGCATTTCTCCTCTGGAAACACCATATATTTT. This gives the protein CASSSSAHFSSGNTIYF.

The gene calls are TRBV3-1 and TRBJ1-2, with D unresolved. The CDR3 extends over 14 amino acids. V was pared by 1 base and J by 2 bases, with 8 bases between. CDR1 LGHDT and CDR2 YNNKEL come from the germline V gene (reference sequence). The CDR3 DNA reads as TGTGCCAGCAGCCAAGGTTCCGGGAACTATGGCTACACCTTC. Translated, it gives CASSQGSGNYGYTF.

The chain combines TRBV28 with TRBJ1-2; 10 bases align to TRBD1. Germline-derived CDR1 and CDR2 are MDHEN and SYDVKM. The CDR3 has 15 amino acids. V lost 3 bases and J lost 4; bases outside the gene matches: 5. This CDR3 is CASSFSGTGVYGYTF. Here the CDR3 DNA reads TGTGCCAGCAGTTTTTCCGGGACAGGGGTCTATGGCTACACCTTC.

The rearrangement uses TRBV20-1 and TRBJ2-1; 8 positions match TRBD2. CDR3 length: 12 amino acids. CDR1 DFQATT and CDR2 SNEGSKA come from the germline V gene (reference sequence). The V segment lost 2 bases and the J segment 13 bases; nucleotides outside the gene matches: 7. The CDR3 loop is CSARRGSGDQFF. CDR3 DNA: TGCAGTGCTAGACGAGGTAGCGGGGATCAGTTCTTC.

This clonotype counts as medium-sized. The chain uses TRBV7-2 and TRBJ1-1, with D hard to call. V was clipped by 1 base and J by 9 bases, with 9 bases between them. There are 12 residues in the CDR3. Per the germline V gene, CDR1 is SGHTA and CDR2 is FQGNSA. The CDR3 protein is CASSLGPRQAFF. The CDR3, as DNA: TGTGCCAGCAGCTTAGGGCCAAGGCAAGCTTTCTTT.

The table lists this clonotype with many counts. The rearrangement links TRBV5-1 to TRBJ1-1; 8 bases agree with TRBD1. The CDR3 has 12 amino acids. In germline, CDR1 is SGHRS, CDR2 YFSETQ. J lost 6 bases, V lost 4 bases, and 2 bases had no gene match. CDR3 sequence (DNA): TGCGCCAGCAGCCGGACAGGGTCTGAAGCTTTCTTT. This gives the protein CASSRTGSEAFF. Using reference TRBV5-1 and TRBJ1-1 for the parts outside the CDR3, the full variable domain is KAGVTQTPRYLIKTRGQQVTLSCSPISGHRSVSWYQQTPGQGLQFLFEYFSETQRNKGNFPGRFSGRQFSNSRSEMNVSTLELGDSALYLCASSRTGSEAFFGQGTRLTVV.

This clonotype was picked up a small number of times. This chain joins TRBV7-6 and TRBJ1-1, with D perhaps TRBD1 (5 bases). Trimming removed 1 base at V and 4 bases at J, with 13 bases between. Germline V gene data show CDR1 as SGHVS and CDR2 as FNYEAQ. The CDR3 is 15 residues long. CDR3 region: CASSLDGGSGTEAFF. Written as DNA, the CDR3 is TGTGCCAGCAGCTTAGACGGGGGAAGTGGCACTGAAGCTTTCTTT.

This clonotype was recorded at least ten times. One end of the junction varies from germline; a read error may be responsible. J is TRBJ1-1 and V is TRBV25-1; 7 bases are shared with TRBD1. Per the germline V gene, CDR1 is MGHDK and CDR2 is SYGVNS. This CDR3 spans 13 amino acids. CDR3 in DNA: TGTGCCAGCAGTGACCCCGGGACAGACCGGCGATGTTTT. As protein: CASSDPGTDRRCF.

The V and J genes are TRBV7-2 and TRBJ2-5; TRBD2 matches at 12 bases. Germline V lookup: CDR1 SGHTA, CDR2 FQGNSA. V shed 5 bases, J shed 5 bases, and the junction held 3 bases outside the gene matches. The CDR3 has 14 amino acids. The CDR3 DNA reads TGTGCCAGCAGCCCCACTAGCGGGGGGGAGACCCAGTACTTC. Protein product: CASSPTSGGETQYF.

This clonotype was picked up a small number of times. The CDR3 nucleotides read TGTGCCAGCAGCCCCTCGACAGTGCCTAATGAAAAACTGTTTTTT. Amino acid sequence: CASSPSTVPNEKLFF. The chain recombines TRBV11-2 with TRBJ1-4; tentative D call: TRBD1 (5 bases). CDR3 length equals 15 residues. V dropped 5 bases and J dropped 3 bases, with 13 bases sitting between them. Germline CDR1 is SGHAT and CDR2 is FQNNGV.

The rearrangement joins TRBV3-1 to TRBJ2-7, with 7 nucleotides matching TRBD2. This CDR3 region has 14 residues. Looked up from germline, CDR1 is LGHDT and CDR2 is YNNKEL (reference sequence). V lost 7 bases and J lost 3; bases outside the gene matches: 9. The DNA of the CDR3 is TGTGCCAGCACTTCGCAGCTAGCGGACTACGAGCAGTACTTC. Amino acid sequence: CASTSQLADYEQYF.

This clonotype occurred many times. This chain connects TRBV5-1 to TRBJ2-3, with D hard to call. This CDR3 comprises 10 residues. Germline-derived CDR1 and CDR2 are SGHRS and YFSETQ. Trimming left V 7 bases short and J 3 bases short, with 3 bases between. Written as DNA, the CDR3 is TGCGCCAGCTCGACAGATACGCAGTATTTT. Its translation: CASSTDTQYF.

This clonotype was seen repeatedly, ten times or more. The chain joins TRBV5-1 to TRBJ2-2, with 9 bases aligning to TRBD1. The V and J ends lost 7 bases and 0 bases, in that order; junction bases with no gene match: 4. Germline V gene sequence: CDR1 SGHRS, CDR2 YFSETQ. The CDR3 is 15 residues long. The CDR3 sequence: CASARQGANTGELFF. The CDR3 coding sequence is TGCGCCAGCGCCCGACAGGGGGCGAACACCGGGGAGCTGTTTTTT.

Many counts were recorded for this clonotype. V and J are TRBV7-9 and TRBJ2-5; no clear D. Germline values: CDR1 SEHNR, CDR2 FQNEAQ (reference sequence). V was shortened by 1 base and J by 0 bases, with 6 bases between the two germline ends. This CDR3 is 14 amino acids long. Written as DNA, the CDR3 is TGTGCCAGCAGCTTAGGGCACAACCAAGAGACCCAGTACTTC. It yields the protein CASSLGHNQETQYF.

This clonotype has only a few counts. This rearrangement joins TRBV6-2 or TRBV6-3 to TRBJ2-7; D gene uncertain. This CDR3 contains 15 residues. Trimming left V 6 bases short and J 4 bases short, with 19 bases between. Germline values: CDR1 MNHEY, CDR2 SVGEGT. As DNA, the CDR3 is TGTGCCAGCAGAACCGGTACCGGACGGTTATACGAGCAGTACGTC. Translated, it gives CASRTGTGRLYEQYV.

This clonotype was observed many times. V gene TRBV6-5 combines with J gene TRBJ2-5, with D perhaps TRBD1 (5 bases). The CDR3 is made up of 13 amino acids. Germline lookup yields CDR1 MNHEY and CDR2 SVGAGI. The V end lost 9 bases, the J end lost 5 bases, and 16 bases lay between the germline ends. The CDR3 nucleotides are TGTGCCAGAAAAAAGACAGCTGCGGAGACCCAGTACTTC. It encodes CARKKTAAETQYF.

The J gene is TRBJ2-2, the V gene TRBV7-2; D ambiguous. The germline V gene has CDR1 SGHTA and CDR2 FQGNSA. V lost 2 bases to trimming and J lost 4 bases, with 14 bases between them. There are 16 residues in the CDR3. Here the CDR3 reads CASSLPTDRGTGELFF. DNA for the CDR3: TGTGCCAGCAGCTTACCGACGGACCGTGGCACCGGGGAGCTGTTTTTT.